What follows describes a single T cell receptor (beta chain). For the second PCR, which ran for about 6 to 12 cycles, a sample-barcoded 5' primer and a J-beta primer mix were used. TCRdb processed the 5' RACE reads anew with MiXCR; each CDR3 protein has one entry. The data contain roughly 2 million distinct CDR3 sequences, roughly 50% of them singletons. Germline CDR1 reads SGHVS; CDR2 reads FQNEAQ. The CDR3 is made up of 17 amino acids. J lost 6 bases, V lost 7 bases, and 14 bases had no gene match. This sample was taken from a study of blood T cells in healthy people across ages. The specimen was blood. This chain links TRBV7-8 with TRBJ2-1, with 11 bases fitting TRBD2. This clonotype was obtained from a woman aged 40 to 55 in good health. This CDR3 is CASTSLNLAGGINEQFF. The CDR3 DNA is TGTGCCAGCACCAGCTTGAATCTAGCGGGGGGAATCAATGAGCAGTTCTTC.